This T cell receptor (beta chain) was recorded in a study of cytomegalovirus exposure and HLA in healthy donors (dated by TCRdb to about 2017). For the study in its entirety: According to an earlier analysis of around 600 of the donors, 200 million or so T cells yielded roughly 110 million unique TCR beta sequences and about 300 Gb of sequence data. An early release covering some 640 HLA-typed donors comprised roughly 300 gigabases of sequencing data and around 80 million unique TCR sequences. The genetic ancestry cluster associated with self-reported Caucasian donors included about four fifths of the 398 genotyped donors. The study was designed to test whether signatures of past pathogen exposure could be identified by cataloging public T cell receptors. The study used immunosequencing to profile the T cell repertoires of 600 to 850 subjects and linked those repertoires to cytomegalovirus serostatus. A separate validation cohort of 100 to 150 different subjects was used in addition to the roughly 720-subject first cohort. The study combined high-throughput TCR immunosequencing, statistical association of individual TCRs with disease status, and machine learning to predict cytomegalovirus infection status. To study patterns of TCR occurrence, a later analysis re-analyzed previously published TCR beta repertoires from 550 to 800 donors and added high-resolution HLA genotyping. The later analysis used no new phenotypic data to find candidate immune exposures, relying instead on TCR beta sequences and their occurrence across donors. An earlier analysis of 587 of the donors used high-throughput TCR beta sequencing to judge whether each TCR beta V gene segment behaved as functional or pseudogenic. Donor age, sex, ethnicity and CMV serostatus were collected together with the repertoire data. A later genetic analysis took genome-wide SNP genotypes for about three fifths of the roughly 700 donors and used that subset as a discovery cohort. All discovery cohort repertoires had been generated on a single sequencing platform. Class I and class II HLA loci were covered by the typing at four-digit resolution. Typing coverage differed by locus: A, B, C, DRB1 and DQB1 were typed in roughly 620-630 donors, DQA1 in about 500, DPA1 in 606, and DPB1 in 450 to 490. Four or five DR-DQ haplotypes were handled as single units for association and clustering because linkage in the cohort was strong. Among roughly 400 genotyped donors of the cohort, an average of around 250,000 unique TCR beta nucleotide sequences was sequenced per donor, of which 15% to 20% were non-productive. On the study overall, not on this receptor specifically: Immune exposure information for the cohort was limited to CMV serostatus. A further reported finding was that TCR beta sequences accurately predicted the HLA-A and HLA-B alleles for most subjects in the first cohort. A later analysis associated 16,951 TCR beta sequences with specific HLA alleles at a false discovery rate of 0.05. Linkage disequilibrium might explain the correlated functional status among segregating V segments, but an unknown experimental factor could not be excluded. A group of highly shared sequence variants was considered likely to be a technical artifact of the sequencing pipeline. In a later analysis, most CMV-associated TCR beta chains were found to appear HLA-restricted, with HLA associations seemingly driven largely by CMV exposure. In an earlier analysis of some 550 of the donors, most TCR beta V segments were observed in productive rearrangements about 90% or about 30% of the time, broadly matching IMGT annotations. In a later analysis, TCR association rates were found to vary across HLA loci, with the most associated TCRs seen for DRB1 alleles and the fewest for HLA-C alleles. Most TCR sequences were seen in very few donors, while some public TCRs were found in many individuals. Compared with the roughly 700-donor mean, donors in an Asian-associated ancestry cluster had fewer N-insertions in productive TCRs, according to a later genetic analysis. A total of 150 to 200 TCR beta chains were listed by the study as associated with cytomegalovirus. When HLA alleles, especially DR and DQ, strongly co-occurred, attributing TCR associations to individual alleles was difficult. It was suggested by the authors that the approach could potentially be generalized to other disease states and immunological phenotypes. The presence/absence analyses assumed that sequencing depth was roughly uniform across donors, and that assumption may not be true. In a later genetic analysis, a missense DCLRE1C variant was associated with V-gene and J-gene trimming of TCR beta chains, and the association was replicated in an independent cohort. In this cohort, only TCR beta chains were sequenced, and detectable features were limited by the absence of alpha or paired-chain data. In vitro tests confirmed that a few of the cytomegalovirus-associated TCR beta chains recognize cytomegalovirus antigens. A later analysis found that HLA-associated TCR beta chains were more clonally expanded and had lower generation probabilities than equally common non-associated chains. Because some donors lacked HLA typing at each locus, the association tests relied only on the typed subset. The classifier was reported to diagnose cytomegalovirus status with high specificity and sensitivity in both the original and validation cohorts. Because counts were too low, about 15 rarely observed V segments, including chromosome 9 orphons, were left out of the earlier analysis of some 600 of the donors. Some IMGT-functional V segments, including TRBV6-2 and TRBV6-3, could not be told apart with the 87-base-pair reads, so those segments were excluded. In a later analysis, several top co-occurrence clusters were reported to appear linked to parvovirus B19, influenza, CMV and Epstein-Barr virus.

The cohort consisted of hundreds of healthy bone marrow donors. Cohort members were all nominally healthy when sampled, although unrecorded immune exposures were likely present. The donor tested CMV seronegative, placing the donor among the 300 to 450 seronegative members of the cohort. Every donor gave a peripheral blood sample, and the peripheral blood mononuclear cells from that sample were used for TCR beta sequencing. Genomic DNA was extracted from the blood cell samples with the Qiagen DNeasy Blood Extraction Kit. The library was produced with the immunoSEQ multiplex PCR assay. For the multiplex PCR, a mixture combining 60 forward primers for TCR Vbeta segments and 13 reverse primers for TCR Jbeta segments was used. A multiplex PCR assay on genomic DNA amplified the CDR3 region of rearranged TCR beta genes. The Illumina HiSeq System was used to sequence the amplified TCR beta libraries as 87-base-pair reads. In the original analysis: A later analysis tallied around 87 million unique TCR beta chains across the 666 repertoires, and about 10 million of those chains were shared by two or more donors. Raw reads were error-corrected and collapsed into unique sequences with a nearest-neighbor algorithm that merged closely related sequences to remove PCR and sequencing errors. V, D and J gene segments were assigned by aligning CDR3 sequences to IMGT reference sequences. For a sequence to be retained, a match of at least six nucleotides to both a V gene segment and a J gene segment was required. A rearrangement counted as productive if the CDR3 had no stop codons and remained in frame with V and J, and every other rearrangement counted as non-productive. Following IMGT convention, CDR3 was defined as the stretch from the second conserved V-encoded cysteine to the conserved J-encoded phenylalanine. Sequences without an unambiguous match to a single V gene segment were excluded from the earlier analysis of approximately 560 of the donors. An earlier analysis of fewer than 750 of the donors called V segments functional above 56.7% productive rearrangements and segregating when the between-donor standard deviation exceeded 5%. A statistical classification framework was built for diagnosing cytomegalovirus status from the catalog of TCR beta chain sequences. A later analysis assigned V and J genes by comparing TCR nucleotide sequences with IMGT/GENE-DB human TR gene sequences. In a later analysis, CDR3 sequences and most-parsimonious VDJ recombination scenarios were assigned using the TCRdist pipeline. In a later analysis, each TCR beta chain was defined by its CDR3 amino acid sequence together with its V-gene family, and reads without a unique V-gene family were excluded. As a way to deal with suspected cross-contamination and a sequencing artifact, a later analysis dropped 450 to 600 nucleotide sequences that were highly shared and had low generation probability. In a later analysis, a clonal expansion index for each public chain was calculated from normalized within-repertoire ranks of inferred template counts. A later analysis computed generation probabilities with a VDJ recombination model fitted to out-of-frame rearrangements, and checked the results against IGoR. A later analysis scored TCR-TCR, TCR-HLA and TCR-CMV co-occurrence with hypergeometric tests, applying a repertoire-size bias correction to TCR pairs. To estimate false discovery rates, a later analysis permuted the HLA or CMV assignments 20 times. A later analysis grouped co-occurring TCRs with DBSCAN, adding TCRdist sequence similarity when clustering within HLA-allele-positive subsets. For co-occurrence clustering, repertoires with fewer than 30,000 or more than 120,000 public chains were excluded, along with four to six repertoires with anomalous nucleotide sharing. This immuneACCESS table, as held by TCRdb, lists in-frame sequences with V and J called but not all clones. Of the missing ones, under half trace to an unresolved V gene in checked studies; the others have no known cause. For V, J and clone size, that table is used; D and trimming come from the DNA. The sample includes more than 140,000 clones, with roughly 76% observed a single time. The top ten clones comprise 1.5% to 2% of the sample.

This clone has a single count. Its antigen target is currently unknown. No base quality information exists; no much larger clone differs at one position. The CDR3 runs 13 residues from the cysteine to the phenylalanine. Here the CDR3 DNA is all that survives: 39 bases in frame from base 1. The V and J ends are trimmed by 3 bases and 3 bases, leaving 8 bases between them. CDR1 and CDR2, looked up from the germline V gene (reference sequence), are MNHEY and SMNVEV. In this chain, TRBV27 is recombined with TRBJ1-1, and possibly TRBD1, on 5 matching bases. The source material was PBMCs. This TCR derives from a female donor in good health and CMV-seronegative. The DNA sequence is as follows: TGTGCCAGCAGTTTTCAGGGTCACACTGAAGCTTTCTTT. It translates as CASSFQGHTEAFF.